This T cell receptor beta chain was identified in a study of blood T cell repertoires in COVID-19. On the study more broadly: COVID-19 samples collected from the United States, Italy and Spain covered acute and convalescent phases.

This CDR3 is 13 amino acids long. Germline CDR1 reads SGHTA; CDR2 reads FQGNSA. V was cut by 5 bases and J by 2 bases, with 10 bases left in between. Using immunoSEQ multiplex PCR, the repertoire was profiled, and TCRdb retains in-frame clones only, with some absent. Of hundreds of thousands of clones listed, 80% to 85% were seen once; the top ten hold around 18%. J is TRBJ2-7 and V is TRBV7-2; TRBD2 is a possible D gene (6 bases). The clonotype comes from a woman over 75 with active or convalescent COVID-19. Sequencing was done on a sample of peripheral blood. The CDR3 protein is CASSPLAAYEQYF. In DNA, the CDR3 is TGTGCCAGCAGCCCCTTAGCGGCCTACGAGCAGTACTTC.